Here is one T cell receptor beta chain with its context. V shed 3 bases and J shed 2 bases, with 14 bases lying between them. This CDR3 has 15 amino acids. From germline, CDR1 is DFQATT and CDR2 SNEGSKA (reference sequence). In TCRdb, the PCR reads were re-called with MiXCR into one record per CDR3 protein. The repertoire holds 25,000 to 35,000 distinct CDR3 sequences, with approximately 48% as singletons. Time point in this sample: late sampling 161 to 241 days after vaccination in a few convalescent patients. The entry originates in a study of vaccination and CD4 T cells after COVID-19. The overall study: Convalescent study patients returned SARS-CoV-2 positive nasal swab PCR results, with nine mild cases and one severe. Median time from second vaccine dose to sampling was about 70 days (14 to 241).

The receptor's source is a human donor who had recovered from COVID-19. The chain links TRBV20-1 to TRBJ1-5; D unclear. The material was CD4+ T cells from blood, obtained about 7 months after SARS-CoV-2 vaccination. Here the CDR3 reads CSARASLEGNQPQHF. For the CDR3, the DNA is TGCAGTGCTAGGGCCAGCTTGGAGGGCAATCAGCCCCAGCATTTT.